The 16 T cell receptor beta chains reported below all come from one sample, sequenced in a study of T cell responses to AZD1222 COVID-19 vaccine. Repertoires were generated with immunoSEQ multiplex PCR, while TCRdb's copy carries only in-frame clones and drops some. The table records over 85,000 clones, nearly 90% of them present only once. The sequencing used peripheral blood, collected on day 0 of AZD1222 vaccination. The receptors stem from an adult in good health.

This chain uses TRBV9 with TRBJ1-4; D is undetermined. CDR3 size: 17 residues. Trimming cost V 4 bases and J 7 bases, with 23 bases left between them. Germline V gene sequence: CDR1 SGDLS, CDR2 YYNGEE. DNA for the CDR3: TGTGCCAGCAGCACTAAGAAGAACCGGGTTGGGAGTGAAAAACTGTTTTTT. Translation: CASSTKKNRVGSEKLFF.

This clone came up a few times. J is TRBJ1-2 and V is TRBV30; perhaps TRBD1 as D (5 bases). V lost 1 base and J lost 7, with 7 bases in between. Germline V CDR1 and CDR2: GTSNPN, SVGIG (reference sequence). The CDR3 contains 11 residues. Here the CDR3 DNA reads TGTGCCTGGAGTGGGGACCGTGGCTACACCTTC. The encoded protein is CAWSGDRGYTF.

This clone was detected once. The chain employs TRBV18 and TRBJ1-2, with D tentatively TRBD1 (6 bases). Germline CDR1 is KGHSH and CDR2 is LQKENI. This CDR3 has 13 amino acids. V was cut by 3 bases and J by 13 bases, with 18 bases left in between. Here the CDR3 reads CASSPTGQYAGTF. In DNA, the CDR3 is TGTGCCAGCTCACCGACCGGACAGTATGCAGGCACCTTC.

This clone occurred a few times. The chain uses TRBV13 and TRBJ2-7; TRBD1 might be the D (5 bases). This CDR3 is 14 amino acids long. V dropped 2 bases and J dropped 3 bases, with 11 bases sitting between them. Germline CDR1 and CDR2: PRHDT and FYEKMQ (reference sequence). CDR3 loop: CASSLRGSRYEQYF. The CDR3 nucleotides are TGTGCCAGCAGCTTAAGGGGTAGCCGCTACGAGCAGTACTTC.

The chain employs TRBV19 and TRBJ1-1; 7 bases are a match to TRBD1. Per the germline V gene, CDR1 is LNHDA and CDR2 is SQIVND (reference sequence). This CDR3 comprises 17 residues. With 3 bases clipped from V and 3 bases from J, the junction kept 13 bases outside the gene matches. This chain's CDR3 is CASSIQGQIWVDTEAFF. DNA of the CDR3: TGTGCCAGTAGTATTCAGGGACAGATATGGGTCGACACTGAAGCTTTCTTT.

The CDR3 sequence: CASSEAQGVSYEQYF. Written as DNA, the CDR3 is TGTGCCAGCAGTGAAGCGCAGGGCGTTTCCTACGAGCAGTACTTC. This sequence joins TRBV6-1 and TRBJ2-7; possibly TRBD1 for D (5 bases). The CDR3 contains 15 residues. Germline-derived CDR1 and CDR2 are MNHNS and SASEGT. V lost 0 bases and J lost 1, with 10 bases in between.

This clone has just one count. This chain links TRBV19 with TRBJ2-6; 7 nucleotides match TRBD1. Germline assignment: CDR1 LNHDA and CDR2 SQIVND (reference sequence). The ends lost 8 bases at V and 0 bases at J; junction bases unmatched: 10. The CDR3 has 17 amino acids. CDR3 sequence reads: CASLLTGSRSGANVLTF. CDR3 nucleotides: TGTGCCAGTCTCCTGACAGGGTCCCGCTCTGGGGCCAACGTCCTGACTTTC.

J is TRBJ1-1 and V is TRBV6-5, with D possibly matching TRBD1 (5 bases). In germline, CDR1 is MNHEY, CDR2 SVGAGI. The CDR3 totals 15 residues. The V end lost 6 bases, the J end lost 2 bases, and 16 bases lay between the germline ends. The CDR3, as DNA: TGTGCCAGCAGCCGATACCCGACAGTTAACACTGAAGCTTTCTTT. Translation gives CASSRYPTVNTEAFF.

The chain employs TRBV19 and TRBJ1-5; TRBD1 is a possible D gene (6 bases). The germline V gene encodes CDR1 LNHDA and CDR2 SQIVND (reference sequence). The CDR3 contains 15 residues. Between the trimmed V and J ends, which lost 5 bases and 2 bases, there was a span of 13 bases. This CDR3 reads CASSDTGIGNQPQHF. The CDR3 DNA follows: TGTGCCAGTAGTGATACAGGGATTGGCAATCAGCCCCAGCATTTT.

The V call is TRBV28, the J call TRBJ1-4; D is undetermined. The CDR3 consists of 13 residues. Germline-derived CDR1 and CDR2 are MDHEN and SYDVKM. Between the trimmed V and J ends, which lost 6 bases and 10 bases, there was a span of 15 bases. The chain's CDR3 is CASRKSGPLKLFF. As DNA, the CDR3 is TGTGCCAGCAGAAAATCCGGGCCCCTAAAACTGTTTTTT.

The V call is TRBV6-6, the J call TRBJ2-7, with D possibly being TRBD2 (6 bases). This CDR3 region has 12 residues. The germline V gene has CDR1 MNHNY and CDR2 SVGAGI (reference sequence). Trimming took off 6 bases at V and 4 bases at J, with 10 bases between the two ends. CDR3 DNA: TGTGCCAGCAGCCCCCGGGGGTACGAGCAGTACTTC. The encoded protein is CASSPRGYEQYF.

CDR3 protein: CARVGVNYGYTF. For the CDR3, the DNA is TGTGCCCGCGTCGGGGTTAACTATGGCTACACCTTC. The V and J genes are TRBV2 and TRBJ1-2; D is undetermined. From germline, CDR1 is SNHLY and CDR2 FYNNEI. Trimming shortened V by 11 bases and J by 1 base, and 11 bases separated the two germline ends. The CDR3 runs 12 residues.

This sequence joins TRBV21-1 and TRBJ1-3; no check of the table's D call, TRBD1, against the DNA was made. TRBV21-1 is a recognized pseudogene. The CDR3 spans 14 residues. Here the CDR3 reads CASSNDRGGDTIYF. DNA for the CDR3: TGTGCCAGCAGCAATGACAGGGGAGGGGACACCATATATTTT.

CDR3 region: CASSLMRPGGGGELFF. DNA for the CDR3: TGTGCCAGCAGCTTAATGAGACCCGGCGGCGGCGGGGAGCTGTTTTTT. The rearrangement joins TRBV7-2 to TRBJ2-2; D ambiguous. The CDR3 sequence is 16 residues long. Per the germline V gene, CDR1 is SGHTA and CDR2 is FQGNSA. Trimming pared 2 bases from V and 7 bases from J, leaving 17 bases between.

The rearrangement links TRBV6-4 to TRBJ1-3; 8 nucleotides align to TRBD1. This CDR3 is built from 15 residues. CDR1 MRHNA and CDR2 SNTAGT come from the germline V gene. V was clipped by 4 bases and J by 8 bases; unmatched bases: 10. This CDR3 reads CASSGPTGGPDTIYF. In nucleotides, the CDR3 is TGTGCCAGCAGTGGGCCAACAGGGGGGCCGGACACCATATATTTT.

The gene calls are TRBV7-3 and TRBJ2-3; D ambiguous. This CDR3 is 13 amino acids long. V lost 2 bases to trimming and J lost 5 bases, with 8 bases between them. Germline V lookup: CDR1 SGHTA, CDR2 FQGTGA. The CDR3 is CASSLWARDTQYF. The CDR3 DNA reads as TGTGCCAGCAGCTTATGGGCTAGAGATACGCAGTATTTT.